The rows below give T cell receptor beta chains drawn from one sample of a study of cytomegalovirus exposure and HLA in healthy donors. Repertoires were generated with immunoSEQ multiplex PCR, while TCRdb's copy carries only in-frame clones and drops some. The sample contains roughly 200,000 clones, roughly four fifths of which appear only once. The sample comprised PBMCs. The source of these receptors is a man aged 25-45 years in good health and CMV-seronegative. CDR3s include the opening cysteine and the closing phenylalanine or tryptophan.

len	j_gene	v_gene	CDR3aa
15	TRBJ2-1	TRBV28	CASSYSGRAYNEQFF
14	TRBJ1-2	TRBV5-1	CASSSWGSSYGYTF
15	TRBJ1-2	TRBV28	CASSGQATGNNGYTF
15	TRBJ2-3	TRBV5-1	CASSLVGGSADTQYF
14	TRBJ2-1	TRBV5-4	CASSLPGGRNEQFF
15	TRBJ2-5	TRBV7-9	CASSPHPQGGETQYF
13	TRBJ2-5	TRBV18	CASSPGTQETQYF
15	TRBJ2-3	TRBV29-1	CSVEEGTSAEDTQYF
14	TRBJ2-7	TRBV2	CATHPSGLTYEQYF
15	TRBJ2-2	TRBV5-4	CASSLARGSTGELFF
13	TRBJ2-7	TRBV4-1	CASSLDRSYEQYF
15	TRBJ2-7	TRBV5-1	CASSYFGHGANEQYF
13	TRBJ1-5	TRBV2	CASKRVLNQPQHF
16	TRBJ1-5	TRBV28	CASSGTGSKSNQPQHF
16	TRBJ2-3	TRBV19	CASSKSVSGDADTQYF
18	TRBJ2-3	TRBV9	CASSTRIRTGDPTDTQYF
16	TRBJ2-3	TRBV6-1	CASSEENRGRWDTQYF
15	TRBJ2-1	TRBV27	CASSPRREENNEQFF
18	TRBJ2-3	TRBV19	CASSLSGRPASGTDTQYF
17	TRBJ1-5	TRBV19	CASRVGSGTGGNQPQHF
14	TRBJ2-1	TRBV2	CASSAIPRDNEQFF
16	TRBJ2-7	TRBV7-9	CASSPVWGASSYEQYF
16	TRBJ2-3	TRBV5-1	CASSLAQGVGTDTQYF
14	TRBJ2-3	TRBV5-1	CASSSGSGSDTQYF
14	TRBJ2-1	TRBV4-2	CASSQEQAYNEQFF
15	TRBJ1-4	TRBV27	CASSSRHATNEKLFF
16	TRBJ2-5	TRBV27	CASSFVPFVSQETQYF
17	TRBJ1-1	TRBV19	CASSIITDRVWDTEAFF
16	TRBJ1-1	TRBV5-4	CASSLDGTGVRTEAFF
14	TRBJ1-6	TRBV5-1	CASSLQQGDTPLHF
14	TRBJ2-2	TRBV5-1	CASSFGGRTGELFF
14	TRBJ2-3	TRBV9	CASSPLSRTDTQYF
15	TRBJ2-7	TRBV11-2	CASSKTWDSVSEQYF
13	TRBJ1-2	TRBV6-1	CASSETGVSGYTF
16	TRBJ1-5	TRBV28	CASSWGQGNSNQPQHF